The clone carrying this T cell receptor beta chain was counted a single time. This entry comes from a study of cytomegalovirus exposure and HLA in healthy donors. TCRdb's table, derived via immunoSEQ multiplex PCR, lists solely in-frame clones and lacks some. The top ten hold over 8.5% of the sample, which has about 130,000 clones, 89% seen once. CDR3 length: 17 amino acids. Germline V gene sequence: CDR1 MGHRA, CDR2 YSYEKL. The V end was cut by 4 bases, the J end by 0 bases, with 18 bases between. This chain joins TRBV4-1 and TRBJ1-2, with D possibly being TRBD1 (5 bases). The sequence came from a woman younger than 30 in good health and CMV-seropositive. Sequenced material: PBMCs. CDR3 nucleotide sequence: TGCGCCAGCAGCCCTCCAACCCCAGGGCCGACTAACTATGGCTACACCTTC. Translating gives CASSPPTPGPTNYGYTF.